Each of the 25 T cell receptor beta chains below was sequenced from the same sample in a study of cytomegalovirus exposure and HLA in healthy donors (TCRdb year 2017). Libraries were constructed by the immunoSEQ multiplex PCR assay. For the multiplex PCR, a mixture combining 60 forward primers for TCR Vbeta segments and 13 reverse primers for TCR Jbeta segments was used. TCRdb took over this immuneACCESS table, retaining in-frame rearrangements with V and J assigned. Such tables are incomplete; in checked studies, under half of the missing clones stem from an unresolved V gene, and the remainder is unexplained. The sample has approximately 160,000 clones on record, 65% to 70% of them singletons. Together, the top ten hold just under 4.5% of the sample. Sequenced: PBMCs. Receptors originate from a woman aged 18-29 years in good health and CMV-seropositive.

This clone was observed a few times. The V and J genes are TRBV18 and TRBJ1-2, with TRBD1 identical over 8 bases. This CDR3 contains 16 residues. The junction had 5 bases not matched to a gene; V was cut back by 0 bases and J by 2 bases. The V gene's germline CDR1 is KGHSH and CDR2 LQKENI. The CDR3 sequence is CASSPPWTGSNYGYTF. The CDR3 DNA sequence: TGTGCCAGCTCACCACCGTGGACAGGGTCAAACTATGGCTACACCTTC.

This clone has a handful of counts. The V and J genes are TRBV5-1 and TRBJ2-5; 9 bases agree with TRBD2. The CDR3 has 16 amino acids. V dropped 2 bases and J dropped 5; count of bases not matched to a gene: 10. Per the germline V gene, CDR1 is SGHRS and CDR2 is YFSETQ. The CDR3 DNA sequence: TGCGCCAGCAGCTTCCTCGGCGGGGGGGCCCGGGAGACCCAGTACTTC. It specifies CASSFLGGGARETQYF.

The chain carries TRBV9 and TRBJ2-7; D call uncertain. The ends were cut back, 0 bases at V and 2 bases at J, with 9 bases in the middle. The CDR3 covers 14 residues. CDR1 and CDR2 from the germline V gene are SGDLS and YYNGEE. For the CDR3, the DNA is TGTGCCAGCAGCGTAGGGGCGTACACCTACGAGCAGTACTTC. Protein sequence: CASSVGAYTYEQYF.

The CDR3 reads CASSQQTGPGELFF. CDR3 nucleotide sequence: TGCGCCAGCAGCCAGCAGACAGGTCCCGGGGAGCTGTTTTTT. J is TRBJ2-2 and V is TRBV4-3; maybe TRBD1 (6 bases). Germline values: CDR1 LGHNA, CDR2 YSLEER. The CDR3 is made up of 14 amino acids. With 3 bases removed from V and 6 bases from J, the gap between germline ends came to 11 bases.

This chain links TRBV30 with TRBJ2-5, with 8 bases lining up with TRBD1. The closer fit of TRBJ2-7 to the DNA end suggests the J call may be wrong. The CDR3 totals 12 residues. The germline CDR1 and CDR2 sequences are GTSNPN and SVGIG (reference sequence). In DNA form, the CDR3 reads TGTGCCTGGGACAGGGGACCCTACGAGCAGTACTTC. This gives the protein CAWDRGPYEQYF.

The chain combines TRBV18 with TRBJ2-2; D is undetermined. V dropped 2 bases and J dropped 2 bases, with 6 bases sitting between them. CDR3 length: 14 amino acids. The germline V gene has CDR1 KGHSH and CDR2 LQKENI. In DNA, the CDR3 is TGTGCCAGCTCACCATTACTTAACACCGGGGAGCTGTTTTTT. Protein product: CASSPLLNTGELFF.

The gene calls are TRBV18 and TRBJ2-1; 7 positions agree with TRBD1. The V gene's germline CDR1 is KGHSH and CDR2 LQKENI. V gave up 0 bases and J gave up 6 bases; unmatched junction bases: 5. This CDR3 region has 15 residues. CDR3 in DNA: TGTGCCAGCTCACCACCGTGGACAGGCCCCAATGAGCAGTTCTTC. This gives the protein CASSPPWTGPNEQFF.

This clone turned up a few times. This CDR3 reads CASSPRGRGSFKQYF. In DNA form, the CDR3 reads TGTGCCAGCAGCCCCCGGGGCAGGGGGTCCTTTAAGCAGTACTTC. The chain has TRBV5-6 and TRBJ2-7, with 7 bases matching TRBD1. This CDR3 region has 15 residues. Looked up from germline, CDR1 is SGHDT and CDR2 is YYEEEE. J gave up 8 bases and V 4 bases, and 15 bases lay outside the gene matches.

The V call is TRBV7-2, the J call TRBJ2-1; TRBD2 agrees at 9 bases. This CDR3 spans 16 amino acids. Germline V gene lookup returns CDR1 SGHTA and CDR2 FQGNSA. V was pared by 4 bases and J by 6 bases, with 10 bases of the junction left unmatched. The CDR3 protein is CASSSRSTSGLNEQFF. In DNA form, the CDR3 reads TGTGCCAGCAGCTCCCGTTCGACTAGCGGCCTCAATGAGCAGTTCTTC.

The J gene is TRBJ2-7, the V gene TRBV5-8, with D hard to call. Germline V gives CDR1 SGHTS, CDR2 YDEGEE. Trimming cost V 6 bases and J 4 bases, with 17 bases left between them. The CDR3 runs to 14 residues. CDR3 bases: TGTGCCAGCAACTTATATCCTAAAAGTTACGAGCAGTACTTC. Translated: CASNLYPKSYEQYF.

The rearrangement uses TRBV6-5 and TRBJ1-1; D is undetermined. The germline V gene encodes CDR1 MNHEY and CDR2 SVGAGI. This CDR3 has 13 amino acids. V gave up 0 bases and J gave up 5 bases, with 7 bases separating them. CDR3 bases: TGTGCCAGCAGTTACTCGAGCCGGACTGAAGCTTTCTTT. Residues: CASSYSSRTEAFF.

The rearrangement uses TRBV7-2 and TRBJ1-5; D is possibly TRBD1 (6 bases). Trimming stripped 3 bases from V and 6 bases from J, with 15 bases between. This CDR3 is 15 amino acids long. Germline CDR1 and CDR2: SGHTA and FQGNSA. CDR3 nucleotide sequence: TGTGCCAGCAGCTTGTCACCAGGGGTAGGTCAGCCCCAGCATTTT. Encoded protein: CASSLSPGVGQPQHF.

V usage is TRBV7-2 and J usage is TRBJ1-1; the D gene is possibly TRBD1 (5 bases). Germline V gene lookup returns CDR1 SGHTA and CDR2 FQGNSA. Trimming pared 2 bases from V and 2 bases from J, leaving 6 bases between. The length of the CDR3 is 13 residues. CDR3 nucleotides: TGTGCCAGCAGCTTACAGGGAAACACTGAAGCTTTCTTT. This codes for CASSLQGNTEAFF.

The chain uses TRBV30 and TRBJ1-2, with 7 bases lining up with TRBD1. V dropped 1 base and J dropped 4; count of bases not matched to a gene: 3. The CDR3 contains 13 residues. Germline values: CDR1 GTSNPN, CDR2 SVGIG (reference sequence). Written as DNA, the CDR3 is TGTGCCTGGAGTGGGGGACAGATCTATGGCTACACCTTC. Its protein product is CAWSGGQIYGYTF.

This clone appeared a few times. The chain has TRBV19 and TRBJ2-6, with 9 bases matching TRBD1. The V segment lost 6 bases and the J segment 2 bases; nucleotides outside the gene matches: 8. From germline, CDR1 is LNHDA and CDR2 SQIVND (reference sequence). The CDR3 has 17 residues. CDR3 sequence reads: CASRAGTGIPGANVLTF. The CDR3 DNA sequence: TGTGCCAGTAGGGCCGGGACAGGGATACCTGGGGCCAACGTCCTGACTTTC.

The rearrangement joins TRBV6-1 to TRBJ1-4; 8 bases line up with TRBD1. The CDR3 is 15 amino acids. Looked up from germline, CDR1 is MNHNS and CDR2 is SASEGT. V lost 6 bases, J lost 7 bases, and 10 bases stayed unmatched. The CDR3 region is CASRLPGQVIEKLFF. Written as DNA, the CDR3 is TGTGCCAGCAGGCTACCGGGACAGGTGATTGAAAAACTGTTTTTT.

The V call is TRBV14, the J call TRBJ1-1; D might be TRBD1 (6 bases). V gave up 3 bases and J gave up 7 bases, with 12 bases separating them. In germline, CDR1 is SGHDN, CDR2 FVKESK. CDR3 length equals 13 residues. CDR3 residues: CASSHPGQFEAFF. CDR3 in DNA: TGTGCCAGCAGCCACCCAGGACAGTTTGAAGCTTTCTTT.

This clone was observed a handful of times. This rearrangement joins TRBV28 to TRBJ2-7, with TRBD1 matching over 8 bases. Germline trimming cut 4 bases from V and 5 bases from J; bases unmatched to any gene: 4. The CDR3 totals 13 residues. Germline V CDR1 and CDR2: MDHEN, SYDVKM. This CDR3 is CASSWDRTNEQYF. The CDR3 nucleotides read TGTGCCAGCAGTTGGGACAGGACAAACGAGCAGTACTTC.

Only one count was recorded for this clone. At one end the junction does not follow the germline gene, possibly because of a read error. J is TRBJ1-1 and V is TRBV7-9; D remains unclear. This CDR3 is 12 amino acids long. Germline CDR1 reads SEHNR; CDR2 reads FQNEAQ (reference sequence). The CDR3 region is CSSSVQSTEAFF. The DNA of the CDR3 is TGTTCCAGCAGCGTACAGAGCACTGAAGCTTTCTTT.

V usage is TRBV14 and J usage is TRBJ2-7, with TRBD1 matching over 11 bases. This CDR3 has 15 amino acids. The germline gives CDR1 SGHDN, CDR2 FVKESK. Trimming removed 4 bases from V and 7 bases from J; junction bases left unmatched: 9. CDR3 region: CASSRLDRGHREQYF. As DNA, the CDR3 is TGTGCCAGCAGCCGACTGGACAGGGGGCATAGGGAGCAGTACTTC.

This chain links TRBV4-1 with TRBJ2-5; TRBD1 might be the D (5 bases). The DNA end lines up better with TRBJ2-7; the J call may be wrong. CDR3 length equals 15 residues. The germline V gene has CDR1 MGHRA and CDR2 YSYEKL. As DNA, the CDR3 is TGCGCCAGCAGCCAAGCAGTCGGACAAACCTACGAGCAGTACTTC. This encodes CASSQAVGQTYEQYF.

The CDR3 DNA follows: TGTGCCAGCAGTGTCCTAGGAGGCGAGCAGTACTTC. It translates to CASSVLGGEQYF. The chain carries TRBV27 and TRBJ2-7, with D perhaps matching TRBD2 (5 bases). V shed 5 bases and J shed 6 bases, with 11 bases lying between them. The germline CDR1 and CDR2 sequences are MNHEY and SMNVEV (reference sequence). The length of the CDR3 is 12 residues.

The rearrangement uses TRBV5-1 and TRBJ2-5, with D unresolved. The length of the CDR3 is 13 residues. V was trimmed by 3 bases and J by 2 bases, leaving 8 bases between them. Germline V CDR1 and CDR2: SGHRS, YFSETQ. Written as DNA, the CDR3 is TGCGCCAGCAGCTCAGGCGTACAAGAGACCCAGTACTTC. This encodes CASSSGVQETQYF.

This clone was recorded a few times. V and J are TRBV19 and TRBJ1-2; maybe TRBD1 (6 bases). Trimming left V 7 bases short and J 8 bases short, with 26 bases between. This CDR3 spans 16 amino acids. CDR1 LNHDA and CDR2 SQIVND come from the germline V gene (reference sequence). CDR3 loop: CASTNDGGASVRGYTF. The CDR3 nucleotides read TGTGCCAGTACGAACGATGGGGGCGCGTCGGTGAGGGGCTACACCTTC.

CDR3 nucleotides: TGTGCCAGCAGTACTAATCAGCCCCAGCATTTT. Translated, it gives CASSTNQPQHF. The chain carries TRBV28 and TRBJ1-5; unclear D gene. The V gene's germline CDR1 is MDHEN and CDR2 SYDVKM. The V end was cut by 5 bases, the J end by 4 bases, with 3 bases between. This CDR3 is 11 amino acids long.